The source of this T cell receptor beta chain is a study of blood T cells in healthy people across ages. General study points: Versus aged donors, long-lived donors had higher diversity and more naive CD4+ cells. Per million T cells, TCR beta diversity dropped roughly linearly as age increased.

The use of a sample-barcoded 5' primer and a J-beta primer mix characterized a second PCR of roughly 6 to 11 cycles. Each cDNA molecule was tagged by a template-switch adaptor that had 12 random nucleotides. MiXCR was run by TCRdb on the 5' RACE reads, yielding one entry per CDR3 protein. The table shows about 720,000 distinct CDR3 sequences, with approximately 25% occurring only once. In the case of this clonotype: Antigen unknown.

The V end was cut by 6 bases, the J end by 2 bases, with 8 bases between. This CDR3 contains 13 residues. The germline V gene encodes CDR1 SNHLY and CDR2 FYNNEI. This sample also belongs to another study, concerning T cells of mothers and their children. As that study records: Reads obtained per mother exceeded 8 million TCR beta CDR3 reads, with approximately 3 million obtained per child.

This TCR was recovered from a boy aged 10-17 years in good health. Sequencing input: blood. The chain combines TRBV2 with TRBJ1-3; unclear D gene. The DNA for the CDR3 is TGTGCCAGCAGCGGGTCGGCTGGAAACACCATATATTTT. Its translation is CASSGSAGNTIYF.